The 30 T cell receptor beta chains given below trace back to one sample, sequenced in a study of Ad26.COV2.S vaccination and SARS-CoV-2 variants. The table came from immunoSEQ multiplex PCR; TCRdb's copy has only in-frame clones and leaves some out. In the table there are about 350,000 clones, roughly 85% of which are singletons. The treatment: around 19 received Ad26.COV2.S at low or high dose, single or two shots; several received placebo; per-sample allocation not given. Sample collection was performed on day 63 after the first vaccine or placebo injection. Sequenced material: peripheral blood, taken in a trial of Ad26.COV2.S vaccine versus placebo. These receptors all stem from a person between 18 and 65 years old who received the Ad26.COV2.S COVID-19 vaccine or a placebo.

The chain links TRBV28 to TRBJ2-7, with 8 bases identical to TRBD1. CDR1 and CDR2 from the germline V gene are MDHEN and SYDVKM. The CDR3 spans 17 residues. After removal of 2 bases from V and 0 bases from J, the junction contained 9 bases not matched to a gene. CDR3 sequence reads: CASSLPRTGHLSYEQYF. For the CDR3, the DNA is TGTGCCAGCAGTTTACCCCGGACAGGGCATCTCTCCTACGAGCAGTACTTC.

Here the CDR3 reads CASSLPGQKNTEAFF. The DNA of the CDR3 is TGTGCCAGCAGCTTACCGGGACAGAAGAACACTGAAGCTTTCTTT. The V call is TRBV7-9, the J call TRBJ1-1; TRBD1 aligns across 7 bases. V lost 2 bases to trimming and J lost 1 base; unmatched junction nucleotides: 4. The CDR3 spans 15 residues. Germline CDR1 and CDR2: SEHNR and FQNEAQ (reference sequence).

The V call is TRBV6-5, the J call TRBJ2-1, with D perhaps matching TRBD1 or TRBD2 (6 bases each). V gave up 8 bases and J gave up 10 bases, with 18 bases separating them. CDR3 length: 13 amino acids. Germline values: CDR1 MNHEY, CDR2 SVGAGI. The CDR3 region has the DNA TGTGCCAGCTATGGAGGGGGTTTTGGGGAGCAGTTCTTC. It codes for CASYGGGFGEQFF.

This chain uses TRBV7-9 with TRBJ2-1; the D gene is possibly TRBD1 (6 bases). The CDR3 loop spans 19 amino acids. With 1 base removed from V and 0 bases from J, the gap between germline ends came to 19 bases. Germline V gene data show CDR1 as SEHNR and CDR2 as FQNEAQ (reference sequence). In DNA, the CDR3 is TGTGCCAGCAGCTTAGTATGGGGGCACCCCTTGAGCTCCTACAATGAGCAGTTCTTC. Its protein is CASSLVWGHPLSSYNEQFF.

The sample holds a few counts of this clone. Written as DNA, the CDR3 is TGTGCCAGCAGCTTGGAAATAGGGGGCGATCGTGGCTACACCTTC. It yields the protein CASSLEIGGDRGYTF. V usage is TRBV5-4 and J usage is TRBJ1-2; 7 bases match TRBD1. Germline loops: CDR1 SGHNT, CDR2 YYREEE (reference sequence). The CDR3 is 15 amino acids. V shed 0 bases, J shed 7 bases, and the junction held 9 bases outside the gene matches.

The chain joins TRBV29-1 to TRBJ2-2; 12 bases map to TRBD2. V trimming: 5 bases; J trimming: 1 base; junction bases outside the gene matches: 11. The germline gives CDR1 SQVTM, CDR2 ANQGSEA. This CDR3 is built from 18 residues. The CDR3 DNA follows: TGCAGCGTTCCCGAGGAGGTGACTAGCGGGGGGAACACCGGGGAGCTGTTTTTT. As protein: CSVPEEVTSGGNTGELFF.

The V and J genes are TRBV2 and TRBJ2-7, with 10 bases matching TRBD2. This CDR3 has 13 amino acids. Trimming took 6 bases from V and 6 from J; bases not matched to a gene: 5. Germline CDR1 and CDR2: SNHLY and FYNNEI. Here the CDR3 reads CASSGTSAVEQYF. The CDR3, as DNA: TGTGCCAGCAGCGGGACTAGCGCGGTCGAGCAGTACTTC.

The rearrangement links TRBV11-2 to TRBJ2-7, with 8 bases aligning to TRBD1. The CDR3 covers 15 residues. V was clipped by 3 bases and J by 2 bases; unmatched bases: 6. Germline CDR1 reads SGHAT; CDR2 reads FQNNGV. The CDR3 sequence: CASSLSTGGTYEQYF. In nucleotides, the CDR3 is TGTGCCAGCAGCTTGTCTACAGGGGGAACCTACGAGCAGTACTTC.

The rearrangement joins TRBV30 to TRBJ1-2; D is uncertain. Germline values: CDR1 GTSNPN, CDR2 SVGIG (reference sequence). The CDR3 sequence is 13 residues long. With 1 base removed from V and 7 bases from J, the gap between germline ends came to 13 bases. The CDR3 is CAWSGERESGYTF. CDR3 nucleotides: TGTGCCTGGAGTGGAGAAAGGGAGTCTGGCTACACCTTC.

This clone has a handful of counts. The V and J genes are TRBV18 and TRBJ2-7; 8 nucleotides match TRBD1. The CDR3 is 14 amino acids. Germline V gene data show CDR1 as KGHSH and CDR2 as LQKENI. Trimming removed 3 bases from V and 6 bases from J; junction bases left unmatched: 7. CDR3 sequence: CASSPGQGNGEQYF. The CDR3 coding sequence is TGTGCCAGCTCACCCGGACAGGGAAATGGCGAGCAGTACTTC.

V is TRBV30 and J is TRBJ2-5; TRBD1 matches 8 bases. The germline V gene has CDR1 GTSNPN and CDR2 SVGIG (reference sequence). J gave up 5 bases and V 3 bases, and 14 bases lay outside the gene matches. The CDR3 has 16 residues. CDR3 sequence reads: CAWSAHRQGMRETQYF. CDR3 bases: TGTGCCTGGAGCGCACACCGACAGGGGATGCGGGAGACCCAGTACTTC.

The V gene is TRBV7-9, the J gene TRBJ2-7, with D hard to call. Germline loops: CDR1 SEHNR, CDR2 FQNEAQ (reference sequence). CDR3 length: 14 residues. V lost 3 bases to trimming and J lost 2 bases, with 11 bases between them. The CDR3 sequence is CASSFEMKTYEQYF. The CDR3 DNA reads TGTGCCAGCAGCTTCGAGATGAAAACCTACGAGCAGTACTTC.

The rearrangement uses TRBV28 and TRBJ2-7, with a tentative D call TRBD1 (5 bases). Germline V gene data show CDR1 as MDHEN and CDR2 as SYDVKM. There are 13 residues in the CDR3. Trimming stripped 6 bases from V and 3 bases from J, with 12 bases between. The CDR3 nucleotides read TGTGCCAGCAGCTGGACAACCCTCTACGAGCAGTACTTC. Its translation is CASSWTTLYEQYF.

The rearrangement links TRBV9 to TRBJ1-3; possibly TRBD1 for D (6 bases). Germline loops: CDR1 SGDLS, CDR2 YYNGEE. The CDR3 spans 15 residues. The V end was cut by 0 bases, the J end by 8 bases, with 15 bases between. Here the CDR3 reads CASSVAVGTRDTIYF. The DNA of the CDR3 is TGTGCCAGCAGCGTAGCGGTGGGGACAAGAGACACCATATATTTT.

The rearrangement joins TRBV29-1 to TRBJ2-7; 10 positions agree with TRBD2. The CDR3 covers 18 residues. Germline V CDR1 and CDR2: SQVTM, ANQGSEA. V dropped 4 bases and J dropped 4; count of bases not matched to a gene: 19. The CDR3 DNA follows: TGCAGCGTTGGCCCAACACGATTAAGGACTAGCGGAGAGTACGAGCAGTACTTC. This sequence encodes CSVGPTRLRTSGEYEQYF.

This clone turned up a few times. CDR3 amino acids: CASSPGGTGFGANVLTF. In DNA, the CDR3 is TGTGCCAGCAGTCCGGGAGGGACAGGCTTCGGGGCCAACGTCCTGACTTTC. The V gene is TRBV28, the J gene TRBJ2-6, with D perhaps matching TRBD1 or TRBD2 (8 bases each). V dropped 5 bases and J dropped 4 bases, with 18 bases sitting between them. The V gene's germline CDR1 is MDHEN and CDR2 SYDVKM. The CDR3 spans 17 residues.

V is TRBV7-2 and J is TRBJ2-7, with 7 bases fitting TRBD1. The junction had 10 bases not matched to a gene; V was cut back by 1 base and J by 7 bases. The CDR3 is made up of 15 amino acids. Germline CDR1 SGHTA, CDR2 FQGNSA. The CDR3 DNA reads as TGTGCCAGCAGCTTAGTAGGGGACAGCCTAGGGGAGCAGTACTTC. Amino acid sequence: CASSLVGDSLGEQYF.

CDR3 nucleotides: TGCGCCAGCAGCCAAGATCCGGGACAGGGGAGCTCTGGGGCCAACGTCCTGACTTTC. Translating it yields CASSQDPGQGSSGANVLTF. The chain uses TRBV4-1 and TRBJ2-6, with TRBD1 identical over 10 bases. In germline, CDR1 is MGHRA, CDR2 YSYEKL. With V trimmed by 0 bases and J by 0 bases, 5 bases remained unmatched. The CDR3 has 19 amino acids.

In nucleotides, the CDR3 is TGTGCCAGCAGTCCCACCACAGGGGTCCACGAGCAGTACTTC. Protein product: CASSPTTGVHEQYF. The rearrangement joins TRBV7-9 to TRBJ2-7, with TRBD1 matching over 7 bases. The J segment lost 5 bases and the V segment lost 6 bases, leaving 10 bases of the junction unmatched. The length of the CDR3 is 14 residues. The germline V gene encodes CDR1 SEHNR and CDR2 FQNEAQ (reference sequence).

The CDR3 here is CSVEPGANYGYTF. Written as DNA, the CDR3 is TGCAGCGTTGAACCCGGGGCAAACTATGGCTACACCTTC. The rearrangement links TRBV29-1 to TRBJ1-2; D perhaps matches TRBD1 (5 bases). The germline V gene encodes CDR1 SQVTM and CDR2 ANQGSEA. The V gene lost 2 bases and the J gene lost 2 bases, with 9 bases spanning the gap. The CDR3 length is 13 residues.

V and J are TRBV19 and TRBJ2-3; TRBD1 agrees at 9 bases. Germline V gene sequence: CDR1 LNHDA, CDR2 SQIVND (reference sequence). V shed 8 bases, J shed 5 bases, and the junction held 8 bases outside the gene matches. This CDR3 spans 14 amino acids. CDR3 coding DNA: TGTGCCAGTGAGACAGGGGGTTCCGGAGATACGCAGTATTTT. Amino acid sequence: CASETGGSGDTQYF. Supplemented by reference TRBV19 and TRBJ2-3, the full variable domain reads DGGITQSPKYLFRKEGQNVTLSCEQNLNHDAMYWYRQDPGQGLRLIYYSQIVNDFQKGDIAEGYSVSREKKESFPLTVTSAQKNPTAFYLCASETGGSGDTQYFGPGTRLTVL.

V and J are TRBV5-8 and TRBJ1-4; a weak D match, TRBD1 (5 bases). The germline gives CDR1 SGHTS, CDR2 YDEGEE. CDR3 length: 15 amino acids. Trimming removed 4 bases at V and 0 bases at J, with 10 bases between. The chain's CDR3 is CASSARDATNEKLFF. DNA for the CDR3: TGTGCCAGCAGCGCCAGGGATGCAACTAATGAAAAACTGTTTTTT. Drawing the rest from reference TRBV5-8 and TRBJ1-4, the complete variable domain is EAGVTQSPTHLIKTRGQQATLRCSPISGHTSVYWYQQALGLGLQFLLWYDEGEERNRGNFPPRFSGRQFPNYSSELNVNALELEDSALYLCASSARDATNEKLFFGSGTQLSVL.

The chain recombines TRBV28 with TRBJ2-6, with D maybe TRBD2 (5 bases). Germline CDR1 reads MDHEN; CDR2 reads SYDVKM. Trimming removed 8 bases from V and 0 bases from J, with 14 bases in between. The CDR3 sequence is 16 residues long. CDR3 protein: CASQTTGSSGANVLTF. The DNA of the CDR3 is TGTGCCAGCCAGACTACGGGTAGCTCTGGGGCCAACGTCCTGACTTTC.

The CDR3 region is CASSVQGQPQHF. CDR3 bases: TGTGCCAGCAGTGTGCAGGGTCAGCCCCAGCATTTT. V and J are TRBV2 and TRBJ1-5; a weak D match, TRBD1 (5 bases). Germline CDR1 SNHLY, CDR2 FYNNEI. This CDR3 spans 12 amino acids. The germline V and J ends were trimmed by 4 bases and 6 bases, with 7 bases remaining between them.

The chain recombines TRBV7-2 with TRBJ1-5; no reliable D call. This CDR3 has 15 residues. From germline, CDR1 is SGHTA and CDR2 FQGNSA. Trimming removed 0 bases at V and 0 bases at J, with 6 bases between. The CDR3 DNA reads TGTGCCAGCAGCTTAGCTGGGCATAGCAATCAGCCCCAGCATTTT. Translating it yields CASSLAGHSNQPQHF.

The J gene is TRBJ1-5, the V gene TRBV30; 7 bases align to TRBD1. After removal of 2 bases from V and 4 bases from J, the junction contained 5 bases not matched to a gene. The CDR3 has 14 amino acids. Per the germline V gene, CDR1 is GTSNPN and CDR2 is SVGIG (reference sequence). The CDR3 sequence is CAWSRTGANQPQHF. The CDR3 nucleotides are TGTGCCTGGAGTCGCACAGGGGCGAATCAGCCCCAGCATTTT.

The CDR3: CASSPWARQSINEKLFF. CDR3 coding DNA: TGTGCCAGCTCACCGTGGGCCCGACAGTCCATCAATGAAAAACTGTTTTTT. The chain employs TRBV18 and TRBJ1-4, with D possibly being TRBD1 (5 bases). The V end was cut by 3 bases, the J end by 5 bases, with 19 bases between. The length of the CDR3 is 17 residues. Germline CDR1 KGHSH, CDR2 LQKENI.

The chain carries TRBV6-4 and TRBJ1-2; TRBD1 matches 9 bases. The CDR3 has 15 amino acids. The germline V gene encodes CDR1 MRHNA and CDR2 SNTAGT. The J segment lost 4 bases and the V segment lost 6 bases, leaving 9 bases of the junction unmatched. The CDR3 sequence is CASRQSQGASYGYTF. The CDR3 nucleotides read TGTGCCAGCAGACAATCACAGGGGGCATCCTATGGCTACACCTTC.

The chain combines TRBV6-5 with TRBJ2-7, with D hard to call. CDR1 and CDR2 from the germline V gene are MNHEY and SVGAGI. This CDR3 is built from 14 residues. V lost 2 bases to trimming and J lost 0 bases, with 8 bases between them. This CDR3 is CASSYVSSSYEQYF. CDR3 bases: TGTGCCAGCAGTTACGTATCGAGCTCCTACGAGCAGTACTTC.

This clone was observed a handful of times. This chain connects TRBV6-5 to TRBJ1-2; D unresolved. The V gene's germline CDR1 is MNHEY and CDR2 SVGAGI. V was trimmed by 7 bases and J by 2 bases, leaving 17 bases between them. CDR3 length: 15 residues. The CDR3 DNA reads TGTGCCAGCATCCCCGCCGCCGGTCGCAACTATGGCTACACCTTC. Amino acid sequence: CASIPAAGRNYGYTF.